This TCR beta chain was identified during a study of T cell responses to AZD1222 COVID-19 vaccine. General study points: White British donors predominated, females outnumbered males, and clonal diversity was possibly underestimated. Close to half of spike-specific TCRs reportedly recognize unmutated variant regions.

As concerns this clone: Its target is unknown.

This table comes from immunoSEQ multiplex PCR, and its TCRdb copy is limited to in-frame clones, with some not included. This table has over 130,000 clones, approximately 92% appearing once. Germline CDR1 reads SEHNR; CDR2 reads FQNEAQ (reference sequence). V lost 0 bases to trimming and J lost 7 bases; unmatched junction nucleotides: 1. The CDR3 is 13 residues long. This material consisted of peripheral blood, taken 28 days after the second AZD1222 dose. The chain recombines TRBV7-9 with TRBJ1-2; TRBD1 matches 8 bases. The clonotype originates from an adult who received the AZD1222 COVID-19 vaccine. The DNA for the CDR3 is TGTGCCAGCAGCTTAGCGGACAGGGCTGGCTACACCTTC. Its translation: CASSLADRAGYTF.